This entry concerns a single T cell receptor beta chain. What it binds is unknown. V shed 0 bases and J shed 2 bases, with 7 bases lying between them. Germline loops: CDR1 GTSNPN, CDR2 SVGIG (reference sequence). This CDR3 comprises 13 residues. Assay used: immunoSEQ multiplex PCR; TCRdb lists only in-frame clones, some missing. There are around 130,000 clones in the sample; 85% to 90% occur only once, and more than 6.5% lies in the top ten. This specimen comes from a study of radiotherapy plus CTLA-4 blockade in lung cancer. Study conclusions and caveats: Expansion of tumor-derived TCR clones was observed in blood after radiotherapy plus ipilimumab.

The receptor was isolated from a human donor with non-small cell lung cancer that progressed on radiotherapy plus ipilimumab. Material: peripheral blood, obtained from a patient treated with radiotherapy plus ipilimumab. This rearrangement joins TRBV30 to TRBJ1-1, with D possibly matching TRBD1 (6 bases). The CDR3 DNA sequence: TGTGCCTGGAGTGTACAGGGTAACACTGAAGCTTTCTTT. Its protein product is CAWSVQGNTEAFF.